This paragraph reports one T cell receptor (beta chain). This entry comes from a study of regulatory dendritic cells for organ transplantation. This CDR3 spans 18 amino acids. The V segment lost 7 bases and the J segment 0 bases; nucleotides outside the gene matches: 15. Germline values: CDR1 SGHVT, CDR2 SQSDAQ. Data came from immunoSEQ multiplex PCR; TCRdb stores just in-frame clones and leaves some out. The sample contains roughly 27,000 clones, around 79% of which appear only once. The TCR comes from a human donor in good health. The chain carries TRBV7-4 and TRBJ2-7, with 10 bases matching TRBD2. Input material: memory CD4+ T cells from blood. Subset: CD45RO+ memory T cells. CDR3 nucleotide sequence: TGTGCCAGCACCCTGTGGTGGCTAGCGGGGGTTCACTCCTACGAGCAGTACTTC. It is translated as CASTLWWLAGVHSYEQYF.